The 17 T cell receptor beta chains given below trace back to one sample, sequenced in a study of blood T cell repertoires in COVID-19. Sequenced by immunoSEQ multiplex PCR; TCRdb stores in-frame clones only, minus some. The data contain about 280,000 clones, about 89% of them singletons. Sequenced: peripheral blood. These receptors originate from a man aged 40-55 years with active or convalescent COVID-19.

The chain is built from TRBV1 and TRBJ2-1; whether TRBD2, the table's D call, matches the DNA was not checked. TRBV1 is annotated as a pseudogene. The CDR3 extends over 16 amino acids. The CDR3 DNA sequence: TGCACCAGCAGCCAAGATTGGCTAGCGGGAGAGTGTGAGCAGTTCTTC. It is translated as CTSSQDWLAGECEQFF.

This chain uses TRBV6-4 with TRBJ2-2; D is uncertain. Between the trimmed V and J ends, which lost 0 bases and 5 bases, there was a span of 13 bases. This CDR3 spans 16 amino acids. Germline V CDR1 and CDR2: MRHNA, SNTAGT. CDR3 coding DNA: TGTGCCAGCAGTGACTCCTTCCCAACCCGGACCGGGGAGCTGTTTTTT. Its translation is CASSDSFPTRTGELFF.

The V gene is TRBV5-1, the J gene TRBJ2-7; 8 positions match TRBD2. This CDR3 has 17 residues. The germline CDR1 and CDR2 sequences are SGHRS and YFSETQ. The ends lost 0 bases at V and 3 bases at J; junction bases unmatched: 11. CDR3 nucleotides: TGCGCCAGCAGCTTGGCCCCCCCCAGCGGGAGTTTCTACGAGCAGTACTTC. Protein sequence: CASSLAPPSGSFYEQYF.

The V and J genes are TRBV19 and TRBJ2-1, with a tentative D call TRBD1 (5 bases). Looked up from germline, CDR1 is LNHDA and CDR2 is SQIVND (reference sequence). This CDR3 region has 16 residues. With 5 bases removed from V and 0 bases from J, the gap between germline ends came to 14 bases. The CDR3 DNA follows: TGTGCCAGTAGTCCCCGAGTTAGGGGCTCCTACAATGAGCAGTTCTTC. Translated: CASSPRVRGSYNEQFF.

This chain connects TRBV10-3 to TRBJ2-3; D perhaps matches TRBD2 (7 bases). CDR3 length equals 15 residues. CDR1 and CDR2 (germline): ENHRY, SYGVKD. V lost 3 bases and J lost 4, with 14 bases in between. The CDR3 here is CAISDGAGAADTQYF. Here the CDR3 DNA reads TGTGCCATCAGTGATGGGGCGGGGGCAGCAGATACGCAGTATTTT.

The chain recombines TRBV5-1 with TRBJ2-7; possibly TRBD1 for D (6 bases). The CDR3 loop spans 15 amino acids. V was cut by 0 bases and J by 1 base, with 11 bases left in between. Germline V gene data show CDR1 as SGHRS and CDR2 as YFSETQ. Here the CDR3 reads CASSLAPGASYEQYF. The CDR3 DNA follows: TGCGCCAGCAGCTTGGCCCCAGGGGCGTCCTACGAGCAGTACTTC.

This clone turned up a few times. This chain links TRBV9 with TRBJ2-7; TRBD1 matches 8 bases. Germline lookup yields CDR1 SGDLS and CDR2 YYNGEE. Losses at the gene ends were 0 bases for V and 3 bases for J; bases not matched to a gene: 5. The CDR3 is 15 residues long. CDR3: CASSVAGQGDYEQYF. CDR3 in DNA: TGTGCCAGCAGCGTAGCAGGACAGGGTGACTACGAGCAGTACTTC.

This chain joins TRBV28 and TRBJ1-2; D unresolved. The CDR3 spans 12 residues. Germline CDR1 is MDHEN and CDR2 is SYDVKM. V lost 5 bases and J 5 bases, leaving 9 bases between the germline ends. The CDR3 nucleotides read TGTGCCAGCAGTAGGCAGACTTATGGCTACACCTTC. It codes for CASSRQTYGYTF.

CDR3 DNA: TGTGCCAGCAAACGGAACCAAGCGGCCCCGCACGAGCAGTACTTC. This encodes CASKRNQAAPHEQYF. The rearrangement links TRBV27 to TRBJ2-7, with D possibly TRBD2 on 5 matching bases. This CDR3 comprises 15 residues. Looked up from germline, CDR1 is MNHEY and CDR2 is SMNVEV (reference sequence). Trimming left V 7 bases short and J 5 bases short, with 21 bases between.

This chain uses TRBV5-1 with TRBJ2-3; possible D gene TRBD1, 6 bases. CDR3 size: 15 residues. Germline V gene lookup returns CDR1 SGHRS and CDR2 YFSETQ. The ends were cut back, 4 bases at V and 3 bases at J, with 15 bases in the middle. In DNA form, the CDR3 reads TGCGCCAGCAGCGGAATCAGGGGTCTAACAGATACGCAGTATTTT. As protein: CASSGIRGLTDTQYF.

This clone came up once. V gene TRBV5-1 combines with J gene TRBJ2-3; TRBD2 might be the D (5 bases). V was clipped by 1 base and J by 0 bases, with 18 bases between them. Germline loops: CDR1 SGHRS, CDR2 YFSETQ. There are 18 residues in the CDR3. CDR3 in DNA: TGCGCCAGCAGCTTGAAGGGAAGGAGGCCCGAGAGCACAGATACGCAGTATTTT. This translates into CASSLKGRRPESTDTQYF.

This sequence joins TRBV25-1 and TRBJ2-5; 7 bases line up with TRBD2. The CDR3 contains 14 residues. Trimming cost V 5 bases and J 1 base; bases outside gene matches: 4. Germline V lookup: CDR1 MGHDK, CDR2 SYGVNS. This CDR3 reads CASSPLAFQETQYF. CDR3 sequence (DNA): TGTGCCAGCAGTCCACTAGCGTTCCAAGAGACCCAGTACTTC.

The gene calls are TRBV5-4 and TRBJ2-3; perhaps TRBD2 as D (5 bases). The CDR3 extends over 15 amino acids. Trimming stripped 1 base from V and 2 bases from J, with 11 bases between. CDR1 and CDR2 from the germline V gene are SGHNT and YYREEE (reference sequence). In DNA, the CDR3 is TGTGCCAGCAGCTTGCCGAGCGGCTTCACAGATACGCAGTATTTT. The encoded protein is CASSLPSGFTDTQYF. Full variable domain (rest looked up from reference TRBV5-4 and TRBJ2-3): ETGVTQSPTHLIKTRGQQVTLRCSSQSGHNTVSWYQQALGQGPQFIFQYYREEENGRGNFPPRFSGLQFPNYSSELNVNALELDDSALYLCASSLPSGFTDTQYFGPGTRLTVL.

J is TRBJ1-3 and V is TRBV5-4, with D hard to call. CDR1 SGHNT and CDR2 YYREEE come from the germline V gene (reference sequence). This CDR3 is built from 18 residues. The ends were cut back, 2 bases at V and 0 bases at J, with 18 bases in the middle. CDR3 sequence reads: CASSLVVFSHTSGNTIYF. For the CDR3, the DNA is TGTGCCAGCAGCTTAGTGGTTTTCAGTCACACCTCTGGAAACACCATATATTTT.

V usage is TRBV4-1 and J usage is TRBJ2-7, with D maybe TRBD1 (6 bases). CDR1 and CDR2 from the germline V gene are MGHRA and YSYEKL. Trimming removed 1 base from V and 5 bases from J, with 9 bases in between. There are 13 residues in the CDR3. The CDR3 protein is CASSQGRGHEQYF. The DNA for the CDR3 is TGCGCCAGCAGCCAAGGCAGGGGTCACGAGCAGTACTTC.

The chain uses TRBV5-6 and TRBJ2-7; possibly TRBD2 for D (5 bases). Germline V CDR1 and CDR2: SGHDT, YYEEEE. V lost 2 bases and J 3 bases, leaving 12 bases between the germline ends. CDR3 length equals 14 residues. The CDR3 loop reads CASSFYGELYEQYF. In nucleotides, the CDR3 is TGTGCCAGCAGCTTCTACGGGGAGCTCTACGAGCAGTACTTC.

The V gene is TRBV11-2, the J gene TRBJ1-3; D unclear. There are 15 residues in the CDR3. Trimming stripped 3 bases from V and 0 bases from J, with 9 bases between. Germline V gives CDR1 SGHAT, CDR2 FQNNGV. CDR3 sequence: CASSFAGLSGNTIYF. CDR3 DNA sequence: TGTGCCAGCAGCTTTGCAGGTCTCTCTGGAAACACCATATATTTT.